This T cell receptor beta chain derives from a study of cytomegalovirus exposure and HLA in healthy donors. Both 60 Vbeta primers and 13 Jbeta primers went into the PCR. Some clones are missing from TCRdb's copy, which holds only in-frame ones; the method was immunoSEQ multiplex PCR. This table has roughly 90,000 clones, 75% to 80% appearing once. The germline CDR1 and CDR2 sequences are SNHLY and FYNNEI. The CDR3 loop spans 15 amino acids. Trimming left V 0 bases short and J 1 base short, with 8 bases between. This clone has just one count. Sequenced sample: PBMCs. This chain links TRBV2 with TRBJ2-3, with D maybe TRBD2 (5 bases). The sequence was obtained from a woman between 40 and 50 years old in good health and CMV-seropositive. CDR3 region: CASSEARVGTDTQYF. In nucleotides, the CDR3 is TGTGCCAGCAGTGAAGCGCGGGTTGGCACAGATACGCAGTATTTT.